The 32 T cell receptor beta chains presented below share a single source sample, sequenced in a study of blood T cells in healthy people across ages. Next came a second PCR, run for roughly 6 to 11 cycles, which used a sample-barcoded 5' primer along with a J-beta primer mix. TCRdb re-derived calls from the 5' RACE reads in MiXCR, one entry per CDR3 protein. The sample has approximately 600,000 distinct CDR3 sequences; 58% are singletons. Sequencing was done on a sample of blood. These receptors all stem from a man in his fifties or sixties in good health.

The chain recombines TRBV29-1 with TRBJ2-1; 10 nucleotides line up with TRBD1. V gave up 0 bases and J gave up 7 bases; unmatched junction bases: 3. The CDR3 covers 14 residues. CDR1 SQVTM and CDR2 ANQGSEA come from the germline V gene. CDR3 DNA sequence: TGCAGCGTTGAAGAGGACAGGGGGTCTAATGAGCAGTTCTTC. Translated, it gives CSVEEDRGSNEQFF.

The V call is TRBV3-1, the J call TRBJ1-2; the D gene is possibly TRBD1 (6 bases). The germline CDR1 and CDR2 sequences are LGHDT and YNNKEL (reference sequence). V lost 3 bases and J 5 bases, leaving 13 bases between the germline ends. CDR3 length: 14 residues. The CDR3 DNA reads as TGTGCCAGCAGCCACGAGGGGGTCGGGTATGGCTACACCTTC. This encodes CASSHEGVGYGYTF.

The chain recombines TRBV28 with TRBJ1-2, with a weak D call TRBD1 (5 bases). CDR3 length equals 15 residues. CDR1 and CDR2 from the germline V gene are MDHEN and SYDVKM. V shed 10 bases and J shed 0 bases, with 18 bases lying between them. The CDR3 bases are TGTGCCATTACAACCGTTAGAGGGGCTAACTATGGCTACACCTTC. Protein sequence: CAITTVRGANYGYTF.

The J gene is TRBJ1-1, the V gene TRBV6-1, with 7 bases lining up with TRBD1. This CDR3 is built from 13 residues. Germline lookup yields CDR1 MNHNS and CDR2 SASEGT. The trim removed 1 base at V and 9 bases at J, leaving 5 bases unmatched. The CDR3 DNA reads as TGTGCCAGCAGTGAAGGACAGGGCGCAAAAGCTTTCTTT. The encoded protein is CASSEGQGAKAFF.

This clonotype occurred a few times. The DNA for the CDR3 is TGTGCCAGCAGCACCAGCGGGGGAGGTTGGAATGAGCAGTTCTTC. Translated: CASSTSGGGWNEQFF. The rearrangement joins TRBV6-5 to TRBJ2-1, with 8 nucleotides matching TRBD2. This CDR3 is built from 15 residues. Germline V gene sequence: CDR1 MNHEY, CDR2 SVGAGI. Trimming removed 6 bases from V and 7 bases from J; junction bases left unmatched: 11.

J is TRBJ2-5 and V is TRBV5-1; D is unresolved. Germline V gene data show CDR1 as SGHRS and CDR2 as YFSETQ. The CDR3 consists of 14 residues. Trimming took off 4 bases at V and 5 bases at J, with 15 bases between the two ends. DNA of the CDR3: TGCGCCAGCAGCGACCCGCGAGCTGGGGAGACCCAGTACTTC. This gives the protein CASSDPRAGETQYF. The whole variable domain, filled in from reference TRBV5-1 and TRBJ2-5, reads KAGVTQTPRYLIKTRGQQVTLSCSPISGHRSVSWYQQTPGQGLQFLFEYFSETQRNKGNFPGRFSGRQFSNSRSEMNVSTLELGDSALYLCASSDPRAGETQYFGPGTRLLVL.

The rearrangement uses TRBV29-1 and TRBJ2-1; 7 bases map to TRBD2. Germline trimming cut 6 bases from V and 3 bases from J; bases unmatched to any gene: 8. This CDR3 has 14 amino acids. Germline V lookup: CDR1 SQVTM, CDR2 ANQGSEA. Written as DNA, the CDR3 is TGCAGCGTCGGTAGCGGGTCTTACTACAATGAGCAGTTCTTC. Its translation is CSVGSGSYYNEQFF.

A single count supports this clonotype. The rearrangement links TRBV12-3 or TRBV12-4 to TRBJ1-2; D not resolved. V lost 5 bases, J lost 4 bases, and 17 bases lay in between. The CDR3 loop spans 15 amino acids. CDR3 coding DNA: TGTGCCAGCAGTCGGACCGCTAGTGAGGTCTATGGCTACACCTTC. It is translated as CASSRTASEVYGYTF.

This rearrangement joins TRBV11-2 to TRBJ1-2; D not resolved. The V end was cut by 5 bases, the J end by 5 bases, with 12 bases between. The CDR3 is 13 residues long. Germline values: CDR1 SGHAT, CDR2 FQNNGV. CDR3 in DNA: TGTGCCAGCAGCGTCCGCCCCGGGTATGGCTACACCTTC. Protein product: CASSVRPGYGYTF.

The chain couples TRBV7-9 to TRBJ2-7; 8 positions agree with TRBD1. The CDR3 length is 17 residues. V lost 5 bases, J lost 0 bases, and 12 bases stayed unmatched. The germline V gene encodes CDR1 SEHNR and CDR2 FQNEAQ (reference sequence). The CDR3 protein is CASSPIDWTGSSYEQYF. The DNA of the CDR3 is TGTGCCAGCAGCCCTATCGACTGGACAGGGAGCTCCTACGAGCAGTACTTC.

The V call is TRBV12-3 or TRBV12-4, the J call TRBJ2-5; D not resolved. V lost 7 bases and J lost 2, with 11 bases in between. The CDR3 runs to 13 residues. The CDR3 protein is CASNQTPQETQYF. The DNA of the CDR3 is TGTGCCAGCAACCAGACACCGCAAGAGACCCAGTACTTC.

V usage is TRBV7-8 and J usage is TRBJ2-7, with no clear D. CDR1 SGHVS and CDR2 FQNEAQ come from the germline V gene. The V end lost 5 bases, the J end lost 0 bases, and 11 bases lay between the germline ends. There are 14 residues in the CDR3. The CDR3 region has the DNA TGTGCCAGCAGCATCCGGGCCAGCTCCTACGAGCAGTACTTC. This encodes CASSIRASSYEQYF.

The DNA for the CDR3 is TGTGCCAGCAGCCGTTCGGGGGGAAGTTTATACGAGCAGTACTTC. It specifies CASSRSGGSLYEQYF. V is TRBV7-2 and J is TRBJ2-7, with 7 positions matching TRBD2. CDR1 SGHTA and CDR2 FQGNSA come from the germline V gene. The CDR3 length is 15 residues. V lost 5 bases and J lost 4; bases outside the gene matches: 11.

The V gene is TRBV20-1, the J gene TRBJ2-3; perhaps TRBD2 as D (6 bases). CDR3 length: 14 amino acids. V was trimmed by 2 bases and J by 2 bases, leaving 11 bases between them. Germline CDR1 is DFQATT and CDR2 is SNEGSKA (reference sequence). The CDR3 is CSARTSSATDTQYF. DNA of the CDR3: TGCAGTGCTAGAACTAGCTCCGCCACAGATACGCAGTATTTT.

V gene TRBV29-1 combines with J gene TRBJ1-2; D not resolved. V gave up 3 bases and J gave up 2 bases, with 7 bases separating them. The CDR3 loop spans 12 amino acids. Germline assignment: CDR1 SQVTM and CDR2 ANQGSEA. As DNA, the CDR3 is TGCAGCGTTGAGGCGGAGAACTATGGCTACACCTTC. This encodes CSVEAENYGYTF.

CDR3 loop: CSARDNSLWEQYF. In DNA form, the CDR3 reads TGCAGTGCTAGAGATAATAGCCTCTGGGAGCAGTACTTC. This chain links TRBV20-1 with TRBJ2-7; D remains ambiguous. Germline CDR1 reads DFQATT; CDR2 reads SNEGSKA (reference sequence). The V end was cut by 0 bases, the J end by 7 bases, with 13 bases between. The CDR3 loop spans 13 amino acids.

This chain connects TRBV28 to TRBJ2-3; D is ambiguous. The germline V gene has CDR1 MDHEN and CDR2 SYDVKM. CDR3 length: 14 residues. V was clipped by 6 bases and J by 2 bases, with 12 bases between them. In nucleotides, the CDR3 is TGTGCCAGCAGAGCAACCACCTACACAGATACGCAGTATTTT. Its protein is CASRATTYTDTQYF.

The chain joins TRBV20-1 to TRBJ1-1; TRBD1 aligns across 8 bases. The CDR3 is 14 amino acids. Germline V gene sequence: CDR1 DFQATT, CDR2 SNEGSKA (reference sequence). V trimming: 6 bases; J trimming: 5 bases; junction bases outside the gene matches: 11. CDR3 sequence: CSAKRPGGYTEAFF. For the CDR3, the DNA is TGCAGTGCCAAGCGGCCAGGGGGCTATACTGAAGCTTTCTTT.

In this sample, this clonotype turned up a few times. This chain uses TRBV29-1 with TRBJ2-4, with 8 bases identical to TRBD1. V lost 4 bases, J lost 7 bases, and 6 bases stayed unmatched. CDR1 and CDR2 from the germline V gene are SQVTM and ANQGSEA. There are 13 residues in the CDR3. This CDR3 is CSVVSQGDNIQYF. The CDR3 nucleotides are TGCAGCGTTGTCTCACAGGGGGATAACATTCAGTACTTC.

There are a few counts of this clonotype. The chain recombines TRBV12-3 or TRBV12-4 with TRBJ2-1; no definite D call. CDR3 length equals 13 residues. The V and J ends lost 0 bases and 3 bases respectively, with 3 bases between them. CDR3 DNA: TGTGCCAGCAGTTTAGCGTACTACAATGAGCAGTTCTTC. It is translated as CASSLAYYNEQFF.

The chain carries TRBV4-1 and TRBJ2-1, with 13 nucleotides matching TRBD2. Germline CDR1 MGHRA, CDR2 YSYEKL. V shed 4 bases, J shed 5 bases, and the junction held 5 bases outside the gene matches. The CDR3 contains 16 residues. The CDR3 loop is CASSREGTSGNNEQFF. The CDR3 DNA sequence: TGCGCCAGCAGCCGGGAAGGGACTAGCGGGAACAATGAGCAGTTCTTC.

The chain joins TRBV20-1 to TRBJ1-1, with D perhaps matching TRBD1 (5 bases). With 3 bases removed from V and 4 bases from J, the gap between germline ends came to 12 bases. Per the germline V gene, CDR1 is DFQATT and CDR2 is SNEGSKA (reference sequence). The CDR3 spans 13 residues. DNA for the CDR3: TGCAGTGCTAGCACGGGACGGCCCACTGAAGCTTTCTTT. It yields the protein CSASTGRPTEAFF.

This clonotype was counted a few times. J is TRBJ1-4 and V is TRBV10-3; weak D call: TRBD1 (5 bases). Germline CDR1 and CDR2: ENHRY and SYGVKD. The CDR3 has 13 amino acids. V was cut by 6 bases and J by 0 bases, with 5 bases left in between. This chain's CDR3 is CAIRGATNEKLFF. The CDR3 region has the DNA TGTGCCATCAGAGGGGCAACTAATGAAAAACTGTTTTTT.

CDR3 residues: CASSSWSALPDLYEQYF. CDR3 coding DNA: TGTGCCAGCAGTAGCTGGAGCGCTCTACCCGACCTCTACGAGCAGTACTTC. J is TRBJ2-7 and V is TRBV6-4; D not certain. CDR1 is MRHNA, CDR2 SNTAGT, per germline. The CDR3 totals 17 residues. With 5 bases removed from V and 3 bases from J, the gap between germline ends came to 23 bases.

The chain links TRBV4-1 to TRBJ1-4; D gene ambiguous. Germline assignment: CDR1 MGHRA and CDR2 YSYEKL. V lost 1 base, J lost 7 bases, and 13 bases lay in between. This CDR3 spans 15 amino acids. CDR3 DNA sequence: TGCGCCAGCAGCCAAGGCTCGAGCATGAGTGAAAAACTGTTTTTT. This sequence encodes CASSQGSSMSEKLFF.

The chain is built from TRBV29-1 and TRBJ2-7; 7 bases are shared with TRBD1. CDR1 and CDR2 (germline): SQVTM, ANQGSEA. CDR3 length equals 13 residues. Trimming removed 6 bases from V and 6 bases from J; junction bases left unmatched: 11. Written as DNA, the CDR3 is TGCAGCGTATTGACAGGGACGGATGGCGAGCAGTACTTC. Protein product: CSVLTGTDGEQYF.

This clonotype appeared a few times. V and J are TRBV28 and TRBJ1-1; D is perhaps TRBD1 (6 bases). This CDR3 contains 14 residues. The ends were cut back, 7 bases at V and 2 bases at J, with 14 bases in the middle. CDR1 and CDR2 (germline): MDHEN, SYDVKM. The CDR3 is CASKLGQLNTEAFF. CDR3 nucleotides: TGTGCCAGCAAACTCGGACAGCTCAACACTGAAGCTTTCTTT.

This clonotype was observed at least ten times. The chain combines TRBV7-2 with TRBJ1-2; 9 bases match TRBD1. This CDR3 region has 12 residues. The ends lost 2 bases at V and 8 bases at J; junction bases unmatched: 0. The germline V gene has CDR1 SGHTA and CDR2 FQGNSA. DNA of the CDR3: TGTGCCAGCAGCTTAACAGGGGGCGGCTACACCTTC. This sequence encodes CASSLTGGGYTF.

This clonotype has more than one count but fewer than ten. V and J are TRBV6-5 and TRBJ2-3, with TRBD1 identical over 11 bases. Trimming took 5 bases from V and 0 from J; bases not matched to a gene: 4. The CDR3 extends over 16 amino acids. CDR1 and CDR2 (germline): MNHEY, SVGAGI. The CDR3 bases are TGTGCCAGCAGTCGGACAGGGGGCTCTAGCACAGATACGCAGTATTTT. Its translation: CASSRTGGSSTDTQYF.

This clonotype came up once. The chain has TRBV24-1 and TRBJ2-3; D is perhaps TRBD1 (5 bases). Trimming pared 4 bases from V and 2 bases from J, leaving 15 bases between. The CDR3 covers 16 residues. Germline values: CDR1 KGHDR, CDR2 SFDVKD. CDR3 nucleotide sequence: TGTGCCACCAGTGAGGGCAAGGGGAAGACCACAGATACGCAGTATTTT. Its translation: CATSEGKGKTTDTQYF.

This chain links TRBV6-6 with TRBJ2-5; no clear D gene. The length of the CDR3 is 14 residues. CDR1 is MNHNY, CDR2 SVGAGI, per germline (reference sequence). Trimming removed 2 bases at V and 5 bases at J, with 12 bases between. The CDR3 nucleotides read TGTGCCAGCAGTTACGGGCCCGACTTGGAGACCCAGTACTTC. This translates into CASSYGPDLETQYF.

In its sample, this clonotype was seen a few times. The CDR3: CASSSDVEETQYF. CDR3 coding DNA: TGTGCCAGCAGCTCGGACGTGGAAGAGACCCAGTACTTC. This chain joins TRBV7-9 and TRBJ2-5; no clear D gene. V lost 4 bases, J lost 3 bases, and 9 bases lay in between. CDR1 SEHNR and CDR2 FQNEAQ come from the germline V gene (reference sequence). This CDR3 region has 13 residues.